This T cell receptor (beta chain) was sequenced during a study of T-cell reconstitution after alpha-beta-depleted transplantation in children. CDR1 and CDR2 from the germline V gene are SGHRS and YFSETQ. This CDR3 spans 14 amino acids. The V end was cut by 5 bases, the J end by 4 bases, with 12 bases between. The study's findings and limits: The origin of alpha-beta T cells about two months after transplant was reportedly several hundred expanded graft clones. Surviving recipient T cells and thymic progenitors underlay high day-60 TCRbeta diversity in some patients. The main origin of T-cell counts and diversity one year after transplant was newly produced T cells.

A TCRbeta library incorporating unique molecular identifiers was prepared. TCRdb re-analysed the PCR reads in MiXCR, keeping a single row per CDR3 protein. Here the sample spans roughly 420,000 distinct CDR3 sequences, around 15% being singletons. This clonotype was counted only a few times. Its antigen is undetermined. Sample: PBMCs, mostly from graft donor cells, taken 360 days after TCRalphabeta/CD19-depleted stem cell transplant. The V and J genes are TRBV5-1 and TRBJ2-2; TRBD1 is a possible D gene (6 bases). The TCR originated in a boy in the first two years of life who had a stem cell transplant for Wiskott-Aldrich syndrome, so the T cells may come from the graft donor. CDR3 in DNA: TGCGCCAGCAGTATAGACAGGCTCACCGGGGAGCTGTTTTTT. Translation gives CASSIDRLTGELFF.